Below are 30 T cell receptor beta chains sequenced from a single sample in a study of blood T cells in healthy people across ages. The use of a sample-barcoded 5' primer and a J-beta primer mix characterized a second PCR of about 7 to 12 cycles. TCRdb re-analysed the 5' RACE reads in MiXCR, keeping a single row per CDR3 protein. The sample includes fewer than 900,000 distinct CDR3 sequences, about 40% of them seen just once. The sequenced sample consisted of blood. Source of these receptors: a woman aged 55-70 years in good health.

As to this clonotype: Just one base apart from a much larger clone, this may be a read error. This chain links TRBV29-1 with TRBJ2-3, with D perhaps matching TRBD1 or TRBD2 (5 bases each). This CDR3 has 16 amino acids. In germline, CDR1 is SQVTM, CDR2 ANQGSEA. The chain's CDR3 is CSVTSGPQTTLDTLYF. In nucleotides, the CDR3 is TGCAGCGTTACGTCGGGACCTCAAACGACCCTAGATACGCTGTATTTT.

This chain connects TRBV6-2 or TRBV6-3 to TRBJ1-5, with D perhaps TRBD1 (5 bases). CDR3 length equals 12 residues. The V and J ends lost 8 bases and 6 bases respectively, with 11 bases between them. Germline CDR1 is MNHEY and CDR2 is SVGEGT. CDR3 amino acids: CASRVGRQPQHF. As DNA, the CDR3 is TGTGCCAGCCGGGTGGGGCGTCAGCCCCAGCATTTT.

This clonotype was seen many times. The rearrangement joins TRBV6-2 or TRBV6-3 to TRBJ2-1; 8 bases are a match to TRBD1. This CDR3 comprises 17 residues. Trimming removed 0 bases from V and 13 bases from J; junction bases left unmatched: 17. Germline assignment: CDR1 MNHEY and CDR2 SVGEGT. CDR3 residues: CASSYSNRGRSGLGQFF. DNA for the CDR3: TGTGCCAGCAGTTACTCGAACAGGGGGAGGTCCGGATTAGGACAGTTCTTC.

This clonotype was seen ten or more times. V usage is TRBV29-1 and J usage is TRBJ2-7, with D perhaps being TRBD1 or TRBD2 (5 bases each). The CDR3 contains 13 residues. Germline V lookup: CDR1 SQVTM, CDR2 ANQGSEA. Trimming stripped 4 bases from V and 4 bases from J, with 14 bases between. CDR3 protein: CSVGSGTDYEQYF. The CDR3 bases are TGCAGCGTTGGCTCCGGGACGGATTACGAGCAGTACTTC.

The chain links TRBV12-3 or TRBV12-4 to TRBJ2-7; 11 nucleotides line up with TRBD1. Losses at the gene ends were 6 bases for V and 7 bases for J; bases not matched to a gene: 11. The length of the CDR3 is 15 residues. The CDR3: CASRDRDRGWHEQYF. The CDR3 region has the DNA TGTGCCAGCAGAGATCGGGACAGGGGGTGGCATGAGCAGTACTTC.

The table lists this clonotype with a few counts. The chain combines TRBV7-2 with TRBJ1-5; D call uncertain. V lost 5 bases and J 3 bases, leaving 5 bases between the germline ends. The germline gives CDR1 SGHTA, CDR2 FQGNSA. This CDR3 is built from 12 residues. Here the CDR3 reads CASSDFNQPQHF. CDR3 DNA: TGTGCCAGCAGCGATTTCAATCAGCCCCAGCATTTT.

The chain links TRBV6-5 to TRBJ2-5; 11 bases align to TRBD1. Germline lookup yields CDR1 MNHEY and CDR2 SVGAGI. The CDR3 runs 20 residues. V was clipped by 1 base and J by 4 bases; unmatched bases: 17. CDR3: CASSYFLGTGGGSLSETQYF. The DNA of the CDR3 is TGTGCCAGCAGTTACTTCTTGGGGACAGGGGGTGGTTCCCTGTCAGAGACCCAGTACTTC.

The chain recombines TRBV27 with TRBJ2-1, with D perhaps TRBD1 (6 bases). V was shortened by 6 bases and J by 10 bases, with 13 bases between the two germline ends. The CDR3 length is 12 residues. The germline V gene has CDR1 MNHEY and CDR2 SMNVEV (reference sequence). CDR3 sequence: CASSRIGTEQFF. CDR3 DNA: TGTGCCAGCAGCCGTATCGGGACAGAGCAGTTCTTC.

This clonotype has ten or more counts. The chain has TRBV12-3 or TRBV12-4 and TRBJ2-1; tentatively, D is TRBD2 (6 bases). This CDR3 region has 13 residues. Trimming left V 6 bases short and J 6 bases short, with 12 bases between. The CDR3, as DNA: TGTGCCAGCAGGCGTTTGGGGGGCAATGAGCAGTTCTTC. Protein: CASRRLGGNEQFF.

This clonotype has a handful of counts. This chain joins TRBV7-3 and TRBJ2-7; 7 positions match TRBD2. The CDR3 consists of 15 residues. V lost 2 bases and J lost 5; bases outside the gene matches: 9. Looked up from germline, CDR1 is SGHTA and CDR2 is FQGTGA. CDR3 protein: CASSLSSREVDEQYF. CDR3 nucleotide sequence: TGTGCCAGCAGCTTATCCTCACGGGAGGTTGACGAGCAGTACTTC.

This clonotype has ten or more counts. The chain links TRBV5-1 to TRBJ1-2; perhaps TRBD1 as D (6 bases). The V end lost 7 bases, the J end lost 2 bases, and 18 bases lay between the germline ends. From germline, CDR1 is SGHRS and CDR2 YFSETQ. The CDR3 runs to 15 residues. This CDR3 reads CASARSPGDNYGYTF. DNA of the CDR3: TGCGCCAGCGCTCGATCGCCAGGGGACAACTATGGCTACACCTTC.

The J gene is TRBJ2-5, the V gene TRBV6-6; 10 nucleotides match TRBD2. The CDR3 consists of 15 residues. Germline loops: CDR1 MNHNY, CDR2 SVGAGI (reference sequence). J gave up 5 bases and V 3 bases, and 6 bases lay outside the gene matches. As DNA, the CDR3 is TGTGCCAGCAGTTATAAGCGGGAGGGCCGGGAGACCCAGTACTTC. This translates into CASSYKREGRETQYF.

The J gene is TRBJ2-7, the V gene TRBV20-1, with D possibly matching TRBD2 (6 bases). The germline CDR1 and CDR2 sequences are DFQATT and SNEGSKA (reference sequence). CDR3 length: 13 residues. Trimming left V 5 bases short and J 0 bases short, with 11 bases between. CDR3 amino acids: CSAPWRGSYEQYF. The CDR3 nucleotides read TGCAGTGCTCCCTGGCGGGGCTCCTACGAGCAGTACTTC.

The rearrangement joins TRBV4-1 to TRBJ2-2; 14 nucleotides line up with TRBD2. CDR3 length: 16 amino acids. Germline V gene data show CDR1 as MGHRA and CDR2 as YSYEKL. V was clipped by 1 base and J by 6 bases; unmatched bases: 1. The CDR3 region is CASSQVGLAGAGELFF. DNA for the CDR3: TGCGCCAGCAGCCAAGTGGGACTAGCGGGGGCCGGGGAGCTGTTTTTT.

Of note for this clonotype: A read error may produce the germline difference seen at one junction end. This chain connects TRBV6-5 to TRBJ2-1; tentatively, D is TRBD2 (6 bases). The CDR3 totals 13 residues. The germline V gene encodes CDR1 MNHEY and CDR2 SVGAGI. CDR3: CVSSYVAGKEQFF. CDR3 coding DNA: TGTGTCAGCAGTTACGTGGCGGGAAAAGAGCAGTTCTTC.

This clonotype occurred a few times. The V gene is TRBV28, the J gene TRBJ2-1; no clear D. CDR1 MDHEN and CDR2 SYDVKM come from the germline V gene. Trimming shortened V by 3 bases and J by 4 bases, and 7 bases separated the two germline ends. The CDR3 contains 13 residues. CDR3 DNA: TGTGCCAGCAGTTTTCTTGAATACAATGAGCAGTTCTTC. Protein sequence: CASSFLEYNEQFF.

The V and J genes are TRBV7-8 and TRBJ2-1, with 7 bases identical to TRBD1. Trimming took 2 bases from V and 4 from J; bases not matched to a gene: 11. Germline-derived CDR1 and CDR2 are SGHVS and FQNEAQ. The CDR3 contains 17 residues. CDR3 loop: CASSLNSGTEGYNEQFF. The CDR3 DNA reads as TGTGCCAGCAGCTTAAATTCCGGGACAGAGGGATACAATGAGCAGTTCTTC.

CDR3 sequence reads: CASSRVGTEAFF. In DNA, the CDR3 is TGTGCCAGCAGCAGGGTTGGGACTGAAGCTTTCTTT. V and J are TRBV12-3 or TRBV12-4 and TRBJ1-1, with D possibly being TRBD1 (5 bases). Trimming removed 6 bases at V and 5 bases at J, with 10 bases between. CDR3 size: 12 residues.

V gene TRBV5-1 combines with J gene TRBJ1-5, with 10 nucleotides matching TRBD1. With 1 base clipped from V and 2 bases from J, the junction kept 6 bases outside the gene matches. CDR3 size: 17 residues. The germline CDR1 and CDR2 sequences are SGHRS and YFSETQ. CDR3 amino acids: CASSLSGGTGGNQPQHF. For the CDR3, the DNA is TGCGCCAGCAGCTTGAGCGGTGGGACAGGGGGCAATCAGCCCCAGCATTTT.

This sequence joins TRBV20-1 and TRBJ2-7; 9 positions agree with TRBD2. With 6 bases clipped from V and 7 bases from J, the junction kept 13 bases outside the gene matches. This CDR3 has 14 amino acids. The germline gives CDR1 DFQATT, CDR2 SNEGSKA (reference sequence). The DNA of the CDR3 is TGCAGTGCCTGGGGGGCTAGCGGGAACAATGAGCAGTACTTC. This sequence encodes CSAWGASGNNEQYF.

The chain is built from TRBV20-1 and TRBJ1-2; maybe TRBD1 (5 bases). CDR3 length: 15 amino acids. V lost 2 bases and J 3 bases, leaving 16 bases between the germline ends. CDR1 DFQATT and CDR2 SNEGSKA come from the germline V gene (reference sequence). Here the CDR3 DNA reads TGCAGTGCTAGACTGTCCGGGGCAGGTGACTATGGCTACACCTTC. Its protein is CSARLSGAGDYGYTF.

The chain links TRBV5-1 to TRBJ2-7; 8 nucleotides line up with TRBD2. V gave up 1 base and J gave up 5 bases; unmatched junction bases: 8. Germline assignment: CDR1 SGHRS and CDR2 YFSETQ. CDR3 length: 15 residues. DNA for the CDR3: TGCGCCAGCAGCTTGAGAGCTTCGGGAGGGGACGAGCAGTACTTC. It codes for CASSLRASGGDEQYF.

The V gene is TRBV28, the J gene TRBJ2-1; 10 nucleotides agree with TRBD2. CDR1 is MDHEN, CDR2 SYDVKM, per germline. There are 19 residues in the CDR3. The V and J ends lost 4 bases and 4 bases, in that order; junction bases with no gene match: 16. As DNA, the CDR3 is TGTGCCAGCAGTTACCCTCAATGGAGCGGGAGGGACCCTTACAATGAGCAGTTCTTC. It codes for CASSYPQWSGRDPYNEQFF.

This sequence joins TRBV29-1 and TRBJ2-6; no clear D. The length of the CDR3 is 13 residues. The V gene's germline CDR1 is SQVTM and CDR2 ANQGSEA. Deletions cut 4 bases from V and 1 base from J, with 5 bases between. CDR3 coding DNA: TGCAGCGTTGTAATTTCTGGGGCCAACGTCCTGACTTTC. Translation: CSVVISGANVLTF.

This sequence joins TRBV15 and TRBJ1-2; tentative D call: TRBD1 (5 bases). Germline V gene data show CDR1 as LNHNV and CDR2 as YYDKDF (reference sequence). The V and J ends lost 3 bases and 0 bases respectively, with 11 bases between them. The CDR3 covers 15 residues. CDR3 sequence: CATSSPWGTNYGYTF. The DNA for the CDR3 is TGTGCCACCAGCAGCCCCTGGGGGACTAACTATGGCTACACCTTC.

The chain carries TRBV20-1 and TRBJ2-3, with TRBD2 matching over 12 bases. Looked up from germline, CDR1 is DFQATT and CDR2 is SNEGSKA (reference sequence). The CDR3 length is 15 residues. The CDR3 sequence: CRTLLTSGGTDTQYF. The CDR3 DNA follows: TGCAGAACCCTCCTGACTAGCGGGGGTACTGATACGCAGTATTTT.

V gene TRBV12-3 or TRBV12-4 combines with J gene TRBJ2-1; TRBD1 aligns across 7 bases. The CDR3 length is 13 residues. V lost 6 bases to trimming and J lost 9 bases; unmatched junction nucleotides: 8. CDR3 in DNA: TGTGCCAGCAGCTACAGGGGCCGGGGTGAGCAGTTCTTC. It translates to CASSYRGRGEQFF.

This clonotype was counted a few times. The chain combines TRBV11-3 with TRBJ2-1; D gene unclear. The V and J ends lost 1 base and 9 bases respectively, with 4 bases between them. This CDR3 spans 11 amino acids. Germline CDR1 reads SGHNT; CDR2 reads YENEEA. Written as DNA, the CDR3 is TGTGCCAGCAGCTTAGGCTGTGAGCAGTTCTTC. It encodes CASSLGCEQFF.

To note about this clonotype: At one boundary the junction diverges from the germline segment, which might be a read error. The rearrangement uses TRBV28 and TRBJ2-3; D is uncertain. Germline CDR1 and CDR2: MDHEN and SYDVKM. This CDR3 has 11 amino acids. CDR3 coding DNA: TGTACCAGCAGTTTCCCAGATACGCAGTATTTT. Translation: CTSSFPDTQYF.

This clonotype was detected only once. The chain has TRBV6-1 and TRBJ2-2; weak D call: TRBD1 (6 bases). V gave up 8 bases and J gave up 6 bases, with 16 bases separating them. Germline CDR1 reads MNHNS; CDR2 reads SASEGT. The CDR3 spans 14 residues. The CDR3 loop is CASDRRGKAGELFF. The DNA for the CDR3 is TGTGCCAGCGATCGCAGGGGAAAGGCCGGGGAGCTGTTTTTT.